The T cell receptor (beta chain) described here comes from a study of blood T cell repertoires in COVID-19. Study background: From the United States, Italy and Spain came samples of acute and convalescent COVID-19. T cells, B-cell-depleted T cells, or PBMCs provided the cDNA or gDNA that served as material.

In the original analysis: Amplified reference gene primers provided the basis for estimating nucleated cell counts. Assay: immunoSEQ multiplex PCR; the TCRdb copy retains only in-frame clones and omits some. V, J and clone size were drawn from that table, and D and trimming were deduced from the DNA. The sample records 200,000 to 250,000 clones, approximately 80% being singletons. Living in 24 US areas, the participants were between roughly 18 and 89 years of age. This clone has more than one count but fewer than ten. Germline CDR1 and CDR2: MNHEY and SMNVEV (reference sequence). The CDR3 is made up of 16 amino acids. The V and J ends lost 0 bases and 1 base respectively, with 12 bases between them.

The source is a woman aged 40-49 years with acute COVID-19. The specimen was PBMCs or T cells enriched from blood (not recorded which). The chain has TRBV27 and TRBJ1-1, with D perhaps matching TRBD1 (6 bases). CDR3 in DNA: TGTGCCAGCAGTTTATCAGGAACCAGGGGGAACACTGAAGCTTTCTTT. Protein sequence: CASSLSGTRGNTEAFF.